The T cell receptor beta chain under discussion was sequenced for a study of response to subunit inactivated influenza vaccine. Overall study results and limits: Authors proposed each seasonal influenza vaccination draws in few new T cells.

About this clonotype: Its antigen is not known.

TCRdb fed the RT-PCR reads into MiXCR, producing one record per CDR3 protein. The table lists a few hundred thousand distinct CDR3 sequences, roughly 7.9% of them singletons. Germline CDR1 reads LNHNV; CDR2 reads YYDKDF (reference sequence). V lost 7 bases and J 4 bases, leaving 20 bases between the germline ends. The CDR3 extends over 17 amino acids. This specimen consisted of PBMCs from blood, obtained about 24 months after vaccination. The sequence was collected from a man aged 50 to 75 who received an inactivated influenza vaccine. The chain carries TRBV15 and TRBJ2-6; tentatively, D is TRBD1 or TRBD2 (5 bases each). CDR3 sequence: CATTRDPLSTGANVLTF. The CDR3 bases are TGTGCCACCACCCGGGACCCTCTTTCAACCGGGGCCAACGTCCTGACTTTC.